Below are 18 T cell receptor beta chains sequenced from a single sample in a study of blood T cell repertoires in COVID-19. Using immunoSEQ multiplex PCR, the repertoire was profiled, and TCRdb retains in-frame clones only, with some absent. Of about half a million clones in the sample, 89% were seen once. Sequenced: peripheral blood. Source of these receptors: a man aged 18 to 35 with COVID-19, enrolled during active disease.

The chain joins TRBV3-1 (or the pseudogene TRBV3-2) to TRBJ2-7, with 11 nucleotides matching TRBD2. The V gene end was trimmed by 1 base and the J gene end by 9 bases; junction bases not matched to a gene: 17. There are 18 residues in the CDR3. The germline V gene encodes CDR1 LGHDT and CDR2 YNNKEL (reference sequence). The CDR3, as DNA: TGTGCCAGCAGCCAAGGAGTAACTGGGCTAGCGGGAGGTTCAGTGCAGTACTTC. It translates to CASSQGVTGLAGGSVQYF.

The table lists this clone with many counts. The rearrangement links TRBV5-8 to TRBJ1-3; 9 bases map to TRBD1. The CDR3 spans 17 residues. The trim removed 4 bases at V and 0 bases at J, leaving 8 bases unmatched. CDR1 SGHTS and CDR2 YDEGEE come from the germline V gene. CDR3 sequence reads: CASSPGTGPSSGNTIYF. DNA for the CDR3: TGTGCCAGCAGCCCCGGGACAGGGCCGAGCTCTGGAAACACCATATATTTT.

The gene calls are TRBV7-2 and TRBJ2-7; D is unresolved. Trimming took off 5 bases at V and 2 bases at J, with 16 bases between the two ends. CDR1 and CDR2 (germline): SGHTA, FQGNSA. The CDR3 is 15 residues long. CDR3 amino acids: CASSVGSPPTYEQYF. The CDR3 DNA follows: TGTGCCAGCAGCGTGGGCTCACCCCCCACCTACGAGCAGTACTTC.

The genes are TRBV7-9 and TRBJ2-1, with TRBD2 matching over 10 bases. CDR3 length equals 16 residues. Looked up from germline, CDR1 is SEHNR and CDR2 is FQNEAQ (reference sequence). Trimming took 2 bases from V and 8 from J; bases not matched to a gene: 9. The CDR3, as DNA: TGTGCCAGCAGCTTAAGAAGGGCTAGCGGGAGCTATGAGCAGTTCTTC. As protein: CASSLRRASGSYEQFF.

The table lists this clone with a count of one. The genes are TRBV2 and TRBJ2-3, with TRBD1 matching 7 bases. CDR3 length: 13 residues. CDR1 and CDR2 (germline): SNHLY, FYNNEI. The trim removed 7 bases at V and 6 bases at J, leaving 7 bases unmatched. CDR3 nucleotides: TGTGCCAGCACCCACCAACAGGGGGATACGCAGTATTTT. It is translated as CASTHQQGDTQYF.

The CDR3 DNA reads as TGTGCCAGCACCGACAGGGTAATGAGTTATGGCTACACCTTC. Its translation is CASTDRVMSYGYTF. The chain couples TRBV6-5 to TRBJ1-2; 7 nucleotides line up with TRBD1. This CDR3 is 14 amino acids long. Germline lookup yields CDR1 MNHEY and CDR2 SVGAGI. V lost 7 bases, J lost 5 bases, and 10 bases stayed unmatched.

The chain employs TRBV6-5 and TRBJ2-5; no definite D call. V was trimmed by 2 bases and J by 3 bases, leaving 7 bases between them. CDR1 and CDR2 from the germline V gene are MNHEY and SVGAGI. The CDR3 is made up of 13 amino acids. CDR3 sequence reads: CASSYSTEETQYF. The CDR3 nucleotides read TGTGCCAGCAGTTACAGTACGGAAGAGACCCAGTACTTC.

The V and J genes are TRBV29-1 and TRBJ2-7; 9 positions match TRBD1. The CDR3 contains 14 residues. Unmatched junction bases numbered 3, after V lost 2 bases and J lost 1 base. CDR1 is SQVTM, CDR2 ANQGSEA, per germline. CDR3 DNA: TGCAGCGTTGAACTCGGGACAGGGTCCTACGAGCAGTACTTC. Amino acid sequence: CSVELGTGSYEQYF.

This chain joins TRBV19 and TRBJ1-3, with TRBD1 matching 9 bases. The CDR3 extends over 15 amino acids. Germline V gene lookup returns CDR1 LNHDA and CDR2 SQIVND (reference sequence). V lost 6 bases, J lost 1 base, and 4 bases stayed unmatched. The CDR3 reads CASRTGGSSGNTIYF. CDR3 sequence (DNA): TGTGCCAGTAGGACAGGGGGTAGTTCTGGAAACACCATATATTTT.

This chain uses TRBV19 with TRBJ1-2; 11 bases align to TRBD1. V lost 5 bases, J lost 7 bases, and 12 bases stayed unmatched. Germline V gene sequence: CDR1 LNHDA, CDR2 SQIVND (reference sequence). CDR3 length: 16 residues. The CDR3 DNA reads as TGTGCCAGTAGTCCAACGTCGCCGGGACAGGGGGGTGGCTACACCTTC. Translating it yields CASSPTSPGQGGGYTF.

The chain is built from TRBV5-5 and TRBJ1-2; D unclear. This CDR3 has 13 residues. Looked up from germline, CDR1 is SGHKS and CDR2 is YYEKEE (reference sequence). V lost 1 base, J lost 1 base, and 5 bases lay in between. CDR3 DNA: TGTGCCAGCAGCTTGCACAGTAACTATGGCTACACCTTC. Protein product: CASSLHSNYGYTF.

This chain connects TRBV2 to TRBJ2-1; 9 nucleotides line up with TRBD2. CDR3 size: 16 residues. V was pared by 9 bases and J by 8 bases, with 17 bases of the junction left unmatched. CDR1 and CDR2 (germline): SNHLY, FYNNEI. The CDR3 coding sequence is TGTGCCAGTATGAACCCGGGACTAGCCAAATTCGATGAGCAGTTCTTC. Encoded protein: CASMNPGLAKFDEQFF.

This chain uses TRBV6-4 with TRBJ2-7; maybe TRBD1 (6 bases). This CDR3 region has 13 residues. The V gene's germline CDR1 is MRHNA and CDR2 SNTAGT. Trimming removed 8 bases from V and 3 bases from J, with 14 bases in between. The CDR3 DNA reads as TGTGCCAGCCTCCTACAGGGCCACTACGAGCAGTACTTC. As protein: CASLLQGHYEQYF.

About this clone: This sample also contains other DNA sequences that code for the same CDR3. The rearrangement uses TRBV19 and TRBJ2-1, with D perhaps matching TRBD1 (6 bases). The CDR3 is made up of 15 amino acids. Germline CDR1 LNHDA, CDR2 SQIVND (reference sequence). Trimming pared 8 bases from V and 0 bases from J, leaving 14 bases between. CDR3 loop: CASSRGGSSYNEQFF. CDR3 in DNA: TGTGCCAGTTCGCGAGGGGGAAGCTCCTACAATGAGCAGTTCTTC.

The V call is TRBV25-1, the J call TRBJ2-7, with 11 positions matching TRBD2. CDR1 MGHDK and CDR2 SYGVNS come from the germline V gene. V was pared by 4 bases and J by 5 bases, with 10 bases of the junction left unmatched. The CDR3 consists of 16 residues. The CDR3 loop is CASSGTGLAGGHEQYF. The CDR3 DNA reads as TGTGCCAGCAGTGGGACGGGGCTAGCGGGAGGACACGAGCAGTACTTC.

Written as DNA, the CDR3 is TGTGCCAGCAGCCAGATACACAGGGAAGCTTTCTTT. It translates to CASSQIHREAFF. The chain couples TRBV3-1 (or the pseudogene TRBV3-2) to TRBJ1-1, with D tentatively TRBD1 (5 bases). The CDR3 totals 12 residues. Germline-derived CDR1 and CDR2 are LGHDT and YNNKEL (reference sequence). Trimming removed 3 bases from V and 8 bases from J, with 10 bases in between.

V and J are TRBV5-8 and TRBJ2-7; 9 bases are shared with TRBD1. The CDR3 loop spans 15 amino acids. With V trimmed by 4 bases and J by 2 bases, 7 bases remained unmatched. Germline loops: CDR1 SGHTS, CDR2 YDEGEE. CDR3 coding DNA: TGTGCCAGCAGCCGGACCGGGACAGGGACCTACGAGCAGTACTTC. This sequence encodes CASSRTGTGTYEQYF.

This chain joins TRBV18 and TRBJ2-1; D perhaps matches TRBD1 (7 bases). The CDR3 spans 14 residues. Deletions cut 1 base from V and 7 bases from J, with 11 bases between. Germline V CDR1 and CDR2: KGHSH, LQKENI. The CDR3 sequence: CASSPLSGGNEQFF. The CDR3 DNA sequence: TGTGCCAGCTCACCACTGTCAGGGGGGAATGAGCAGTTCTTC. Full variable domain (remainder filled in from reference TRBV18 and TRBJ2-1): NAGVMQNPRHLVRRRGQEARLRCSPMKGHSHVYWYRQLPEEGLKFMVYLQKENIIDESGMPKERFSAEFPKEGPSILRIQQVVRGDSAAYFCASSPLSGGNEQFFGPGTRLTVL.